Sequencing of this TCR beta chain was carried out in a study of immune evolution from preneoplasia to lung adenocarcinoma. Study conclusions and caveats: Normal lung had highest clonality; later lesions appeared denser, more diverse. T cell clonality was higher in KRAS-mutant than EGFR-mutant or wild-type nodules. Top clone frequencies peaked in normal lung, apparently declining through invasive adenocarcinoma.

Premalignant or tumor cells were enriched by macro-dissection after pathologic assessment. The V gene's germline CDR1 is SEHNR and CDR2 FQNEAQ (reference sequence). This CDR3 spans 12 amino acids. The germline V and J ends were trimmed by 4 bases and 1 base, with 2 bases remaining between them. A note on this clone: What it recognizes is unknown.

Method: immunoSEQ multiplex PCR; TCRdb's copy keeps in-frame clones and lacks some. The sample carries about 6,000 clones, roughly 83% recorded once. This receptor was taken from a donor of 70 years or more with lung adenocarcinoma. This rearrangement joins TRBV7-9 to TRBJ1-5, with D uncertain. The source material was FFPE lung adenocarcinoma in situ tissue. For the CDR3, the DNA is TGTGCCAGCAGCTGGAGCAATCAGCCCCAGCATTTT. As protein: CASSWSNQPQHF.